The 21 T cell receptor beta chains given below trace back to one sample, sequenced in a study of a mutant IDH1 vaccine in newly diagnosed glioma. The time point: baseline, week 1 (first vaccination visit). Treatment defined: pre-vaccination baseline after standard-of-care therapy. Sequenced by immunoSEQ multiplex PCR; TCRdb stores in-frame clones only, minus some. The sample records 15,000 or so clones, 85% to 90% being singletons. The specimen comprised PBMCs, sampled from a glioma patient treated with radiotherapy, temozolomide or both. The receptor set was obtained from a woman between 40 and 50 years old with glioma. Some clones in this sample may be carry-over from other donors' samples.

This clone was detected a few times. The DNA for the CDR3 is TGTGCCAGCGGGACCCAGGCCCTCAGGTCCTACGAGCAGTACTTC. Amino acids: CASGTQALRSYEQYF. This chain uses TRBV21-1 with TRBJ2-7. TRBV21-1 is classified as a pseudogene. The CDR3 consists of 15 residues.

J is TRBJ1-5 and V is TRBV12-5; D gene unclear. The germline V gene encodes CDR1 LGHNT and CDR2 FRNRAP. V was shortened by 0 bases and J by 8 bases, with 8 bases between the two germline ends. The CDR3 loop spans 13 amino acids. CDR3 sequence (DNA): TGTGCTAGTGGTTTGGTAAGAGAGAAGCCCCAGCATTTT. Amino acids: CASGLVREKPQHF.

Comments on this clone: The same CDR3 arises from other DNA sequences in this sample as well. V is TRBV9 and J is TRBJ1-5; D not certain. V was trimmed by 0 bases and J by 1 base, leaving 5 bases between them. Looked up from germline, CDR1 is SGDLS and CDR2 is YYNGEE. CDR3 length equals 14 residues. CDR3 region: CASSVDGSNQPQHF. The DNA of the CDR3 is TGTGCCAGCAGCGTAGACGGGAGCAATCAGCCCCAGCATTTT.

The chain combines TRBV10-1 with TRBJ1-1; D is ambiguous. CDR3 length: 13 residues. The V gene's germline CDR1 is WNHNN and CDR2 SYGVQD (reference sequence). Trimming pared 0 bases from V and 1 base from J, leaving 3 bases between. CDR3 nucleotides: TGCGCCAGCAGTGAGTCGGGGAACACTGAAGCTTTCTTT. It codes for CASSESGNTEAFF.

The genes are TRBV2 and TRBJ2-5; D may be TRBD2 (6 bases). The V gene's germline CDR1 is SNHLY and CDR2 FYNNEI. The CDR3 is 15 residues long. Trimming pared 6 bases from V and 5 bases from J, leaving 19 bases between. In DNA form, the CDR3 reads TGTGCCAGCAGGGGGAGGACACTAGGTGGGGAGACCCAGTACTTC. Translating gives CASRGRTLGGETQYF.

The chain links TRBV4-1 to TRBJ1-4; a possible D gene is TRBD1 (6 bases). There are 15 residues in the CDR3. CDR1 is MGHRA, CDR2 YSYEKL, per germline. Trimming stripped 0 bases from V and 8 bases from J, with 13 bases between. The CDR3 nucleotides read TGCGCCAGCAGCCAAGAAGGGGGTTTCGCAGAAAAACTGTTTTTT. This gives the protein CASSQEGGFAEKLFF.

V usage is TRBV7-2 and J usage is TRBJ2-3; TRBD2 aligns across 9 bases. CDR3 length: 15 residues. J gave up 2 bases and V 3 bases, and 3 bases lay outside the gene matches. Germline loops: CDR1 SGHTA, CDR2 FQGNSA. The CDR3, as DNA: TGTGCCAGCAGCTTCCTAGCGGGAAACACAGATACGCAGTATTTT. It yields the protein CASSFLAGNTDTQYF.

This rearrangement joins TRBV7-9 to TRBJ1-2; D is unclear. CDR1 is SEHNR and CDR2 is FQNEAQ in the germline V gene (reference sequence). The CDR3 has 14 amino acids. Trimming pared 10 bases from V and 4 bases from J, leaving 19 bases between. This chain's CDR3 is CAISWVLASYGYTF. For the CDR3, the DNA is TGTGCCATCTCCTGGGTCCTAGCAAGCTATGGCTACACCTTC.

This clone was seen more than once but under ten times. This rearrangement joins TRBV30 to TRBJ1-6, with D perhaps TRBD1 (6 bases). V lost 2 bases to trimming and J lost 6 bases, with 14 bases between them. CDR1 and CDR2 from the germline V gene are GTSNPN and SVGIG (reference sequence). The CDR3 loop spans 15 amino acids. For the CDR3, the DNA is TGTGCCTGGAGTATTAGGACAGTCGCTAATTCACCCCTCCACTTT. Translated, it gives CAWSIRTVANSPLHF. The complete variable domain, with remaining parts taken from reference TRBV30 and TRBJ1-6, reads SQTIHQWPATLVQPVGSPLSLECTVEGTSNPNLYWYRQAAGRGLQLLFYSVGIGQISSEVPQNLSASRPQDRQFILSSKKLLLSDSGFYLCAWSIRTVANSPLHFGNGTRLTVT.

The chain couples TRBV28 to TRBJ2-6; D may match TRBD1 or TRBD2 (5 bases each). CDR1 is MDHEN and CDR2 is SYDVKM in the germline V gene. CDR3 length: 18 amino acids. The V end lost 1 base, the J end lost 0 bases, and 13 bases lay between the germline ends. CDR3 DNA sequence: TGTGCCAGCAGTTTATTCCCCCCAGGGAGCTCTGGGGCCAACGTCCTGACTTTC. Translation: CASSLFPPGSSGANVLTF.

The chain employs TRBV15 and TRBJ1-2, with 9 bases aligning to TRBD1. CDR3 length: 13 amino acids. V dropped 9 bases and J dropped 4; count of bases not matched to a gene: 6. Looked up from germline, CDR1 is LNHNV and CDR2 is YYDKDF (reference sequence). Here the CDR3 DNA reads TGTGCCACGGCCCTACAGGGGGCCTATGGCTACACCTTC. Protein product: CATALQGAYGYTF. The full variable domain, its missing parts supplied by reference TRBV15 and TRBJ1-2, is DAMVIQNPRYQVTQFGKPVTLSCSQTLNHNVMYWYQQKSSQAPKLLFHYYDKDFNNEADTPDNFQSRRPNTSFCFLDIRSPGLGDTAMYLCATALQGAYGYTFGSGTRLTVV.

The chain employs TRBV7-9 and TRBJ2-3, with TRBD2 matching over 7 bases. The CDR3 covers 15 residues. The germline V gene encodes CDR1 SEHNR and CDR2 FQNEAQ (reference sequence). The V segment lost 4 bases and the J segment 0 bases; nucleotides outside the gene matches: 4. In nucleotides, the CDR3 is TGTGCCAGCAGCTCTAGCGGCATTAGCACAGATACGCAGTATTTT. Amino acid sequence: CASSSSGISTDTQYF.

CDR3 sequence reads: CASSVNLAYEQYF. The CDR3 nucleotides read TGTGCCAGCAGTGTTAACTTAGCCTACGAGCAGTACTTC. This chain joins TRBV25-1 and TRBJ2-7; no clear D. Trimming shortened V by 4 bases and J by 2 bases, and 9 bases separated the two germline ends. Germline lookup yields CDR1 MGHDK and CDR2 SYGVNS. CDR3 length equals 13 residues.

This chain connects TRBV7-8 to TRBJ2-3, with 8 bases fitting TRBD2. V shed 5 bases, J shed 0 bases, and the junction held 7 bases outside the gene matches. The CDR3 extends over 16 amino acids. The germline V gene encodes CDR1 SGHVS and CDR2 FQNEAQ. The CDR3, as DNA: TGTGCCAGCAGCATCCTATCTAGCGGGAGCACAGATACGCAGTATTTT. Encoded protein: CASSILSSGSTDTQYF.

The chain couples TRBV20-1 to TRBJ1-5; D is unclear. The CDR3 runs to 11 residues. Germline V gene sequence: CDR1 DFQATT, CDR2 SNEGSKA (reference sequence). With 6 bases removed from V and 11 bases from J, the gap between germline ends came to 14 bases. CDR3 nucleotides: TGCAGTGCACTTGGCCCTTCGGCCCAGCATTTT. Encoded protein: CSALGPSAQHF.

V gene TRBV2 combines with J gene TRBJ1-4, with D uncertain. Germline V gene data show CDR1 as SNHLY and CDR2 as FYNNEI. Trimming pared 6 bases from V and 15 bases from J, leaving 14 bases between. There are 11 residues in the CDR3. The chain's CDR3 is CASRSSGSVFF. The CDR3, as DNA: TGTGCCAGCAGGTCATCGGGCTCAGTGTTTTTT.

The chain combines TRBV21-1 with TRBJ2-7; the table names TRBD2, a call not compared with the DNA. TRBV21-1 is labeled a pseudogene. This CDR3 contains 20 residues. CDR3 sequence (DNA): TGTGCCAGCAGCAAAGGGGTTCGAGCGGGAGTCCTTAATCAGTTCTACGAGCAGTACTTC. Its translation: CASSKGVRAGVLNQFYEQYF.

The chain joins TRBV6-5 to TRBJ2-7, with 7 bases lining up with TRBD2. V gave up 0 bases and J gave up 3 bases; unmatched junction bases: 5. The CDR3 extends over 15 amino acids. Germline assignment: CDR1 MNHEY and CDR2 SVGAGI. The CDR3 loop is CASSYSGGNGYEQYF. In DNA form, the CDR3 reads TGTGCCAGCAGTTACTCGGGGGGGAACGGCTACGAGCAGTACTTC.

This sequence joins TRBV30 and TRBJ2-1, with 10 positions matching TRBD1. There are 15 residues in the CDR3. Germline trimming cut 8 bases from V and 3 bases from J; bases unmatched to any gene: 10. CDR1 and CDR2 from the germline V gene are GTSNPN and SVGIG (reference sequence). The chain's CDR3 is CAQPAGTGDYNEQFF. The DNA of the CDR3 is TGTGCCCAACCAGCCGGGACAGGGGACTACAATGAGCAGTTCTTC.

The rearrangement uses TRBV30 and TRBJ2-5; weak D call: TRBD2 (6 bases). This CDR3 is 13 amino acids long. Trimming took off 8 bases at V and 5 bases at J, with 18 bases between the two ends. From germline, CDR1 is GTSNPN and CDR2 SVGIG (reference sequence). The CDR3 region is CARDSPMRETQYF. CDR3 coding DNA: TGTGCCCGGGACTCCCCGATGAGGGAGACCCAGTACTTC.

This clone turned up a few times. This sequence joins TRBV25-1 and TRBJ2-7, with 11 positions matching TRBD1. CDR1 and CDR2 (germline): MGHDK, SYGVNS. The J segment lost 2 bases and the V segment lost 7 bases, leaving 4 bases of the junction unmatched. CDR3 length equals 14 residues. This chain's CDR3 is CASTPDRGPYEQYF. The CDR3 coding sequence is TGTGCCAGCACCCCGGACAGGGGGCCCTACGAGCAGTACTTC.